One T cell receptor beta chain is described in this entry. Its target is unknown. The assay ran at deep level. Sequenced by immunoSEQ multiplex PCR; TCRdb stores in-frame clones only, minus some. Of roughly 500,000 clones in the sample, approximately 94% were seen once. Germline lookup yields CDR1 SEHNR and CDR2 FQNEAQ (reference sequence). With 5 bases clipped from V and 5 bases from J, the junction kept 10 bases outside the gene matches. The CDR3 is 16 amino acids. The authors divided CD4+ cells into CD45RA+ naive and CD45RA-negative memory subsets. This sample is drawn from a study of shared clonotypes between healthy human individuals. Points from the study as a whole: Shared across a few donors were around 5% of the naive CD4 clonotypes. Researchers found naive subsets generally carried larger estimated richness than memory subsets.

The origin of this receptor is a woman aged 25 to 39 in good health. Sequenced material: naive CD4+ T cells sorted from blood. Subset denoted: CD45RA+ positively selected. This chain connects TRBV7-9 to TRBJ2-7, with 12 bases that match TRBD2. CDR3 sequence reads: CASSLRLTSGSNEQYF. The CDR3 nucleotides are TGTGCCAGCAGCCTCCGATTGACTAGCGGGAGTAACGAGCAGTACTTC.